This note documents a single T cell receptor (beta chain) sequence. These data come from a study of blood T cell repertoires in COVID-19. The length of the CDR3 is 10 residues. V lost 3 bases and J lost 8, with 3 bases in between. Generated by immunoSEQ multiplex PCR, the TCRdb table keeps only in-frame clones and is missing some. Among 200,000 to 300,000 clones listed, around 88% were seen once. Specimen: PBMCs or T cells enriched from blood (not recorded which). The rearrangement uses TRBV12-3 or TRBV12-4 and TRBJ2-3, with unresolved D. This TCR was recovered from a woman in her forties with acute COVID-19. The CDR3 sequence: CASSFSTQYF. In DNA form, the CDR3 reads TGTGCCAGCAGTTTCAGTACGCAGTATTTT.